This T cell receptor beta chain appears in the sequencing data of a study of cytomegalovirus exposure and HLA in healthy donors. PCR was performed using 60 Vbeta and 13 Jbeta primers. Using immunoSEQ multiplex PCR, the repertoire was profiled, and TCRdb retains in-frame clones only, with some absent. The table has more than 100,000 clones, about 80% seen once. The ends were cut back, 1 base at V and 6 bases at J, with 14 bases in the middle. Germline V CDR1 and CDR2: SGDLS, YYNGEE. The CDR3 sequence is 15 residues long. The sequence was collected from a female donor in good health and CMV-seropositive. Sample: PBMCs. The J gene is TRBJ2-1, the V gene TRBV9; tentative D call: TRBD1 (5 bases). The CDR3 here is CASSVTSTVSNEQFF. In nucleotides, the CDR3 is TGTGCCAGCAGCGTAACTTCGACAGTTTCCAATGAGCAGTTCTTC. Looking up the rest from reference TRBV9 and TRBJ2-1 gives the full variable domain: DSGVTQTPKHLITATGQRVTLRCSPRSGDLSVYWYQQSLDQGLQFLIQYYNGEERAKGNILERFSAQQFPDLHSELNLSSLELGDSALYFCASSVTSTVSNEQFFGPGTRLTVL.